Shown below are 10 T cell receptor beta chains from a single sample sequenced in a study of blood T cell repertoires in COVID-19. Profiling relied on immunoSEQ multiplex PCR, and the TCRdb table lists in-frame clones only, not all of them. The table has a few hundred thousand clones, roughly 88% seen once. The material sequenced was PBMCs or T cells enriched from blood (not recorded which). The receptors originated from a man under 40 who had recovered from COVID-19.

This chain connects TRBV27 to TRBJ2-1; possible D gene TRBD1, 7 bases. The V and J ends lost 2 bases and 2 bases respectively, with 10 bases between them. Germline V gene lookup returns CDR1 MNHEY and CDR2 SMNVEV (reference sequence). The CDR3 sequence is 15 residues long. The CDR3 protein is CASSLGGGAYNEQFF. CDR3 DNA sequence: TGTGCCAGCAGTTTAGGAGGGGGCGCCTACAATGAGCAGTTCTTC.

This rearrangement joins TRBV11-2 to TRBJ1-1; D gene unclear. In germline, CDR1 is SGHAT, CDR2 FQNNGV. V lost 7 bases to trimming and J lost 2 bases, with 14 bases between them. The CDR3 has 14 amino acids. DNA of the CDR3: TGTGCCAGCACCCGGGTCCTCTTTAACACTGAAGCTTTCTTT. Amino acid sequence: CASTRVLFNTEAFF.

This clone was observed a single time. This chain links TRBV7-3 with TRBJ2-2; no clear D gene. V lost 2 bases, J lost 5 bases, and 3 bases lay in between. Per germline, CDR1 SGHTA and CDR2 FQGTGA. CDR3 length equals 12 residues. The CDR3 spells CASSLLTGELFF. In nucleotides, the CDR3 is TGTGCCAGCAGCTTACTTACCGGGGAGCTGTTTTTT.

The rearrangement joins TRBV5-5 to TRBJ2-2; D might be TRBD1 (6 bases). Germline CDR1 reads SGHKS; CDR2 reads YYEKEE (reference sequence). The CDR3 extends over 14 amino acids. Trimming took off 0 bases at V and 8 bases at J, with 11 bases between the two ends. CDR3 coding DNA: TGTGCCAGCAGCTTGGCCGGTGGGACAGGGGAGCTGTTTTTT. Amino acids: CASSLAGGTGELFF.

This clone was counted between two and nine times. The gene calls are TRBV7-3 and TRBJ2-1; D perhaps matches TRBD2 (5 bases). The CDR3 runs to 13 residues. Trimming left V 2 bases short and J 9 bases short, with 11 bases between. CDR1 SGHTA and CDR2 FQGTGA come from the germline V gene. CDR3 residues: CASSLGLRGEQFF. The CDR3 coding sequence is TGTGCCAGCAGCTTAGGACTCCGGGGTGAGCAGTTCTTC.

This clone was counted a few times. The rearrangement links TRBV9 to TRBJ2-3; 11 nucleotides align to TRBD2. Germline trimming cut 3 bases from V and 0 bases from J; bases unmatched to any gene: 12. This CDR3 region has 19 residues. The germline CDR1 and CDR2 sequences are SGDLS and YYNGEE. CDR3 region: CASSDPLAGAQTSTDTQYF. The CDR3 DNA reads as TGTGCCAGCAGCGATCCACTAGCGGGGGCACAAACTAGCACAGATACGCAGTATTTT.

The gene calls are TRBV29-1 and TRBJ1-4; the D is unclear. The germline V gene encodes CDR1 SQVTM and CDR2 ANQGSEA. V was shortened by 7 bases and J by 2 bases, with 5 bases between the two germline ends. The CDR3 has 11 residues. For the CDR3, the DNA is TGCAGCGGCGCCACTAATGAAAAACTGTTTTTT. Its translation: CSGATNEKLFF. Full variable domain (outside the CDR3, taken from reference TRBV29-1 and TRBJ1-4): SAVISQKPSRDICQRGTSLTIQCQVDSQVTMMFWYRQQPGQSLTLIATANQGSEATYESGFVIDKFPISRPNLTFSTLTVSNMSPEDSSIYLCSGATNEKLFFGSGTQLSVL.

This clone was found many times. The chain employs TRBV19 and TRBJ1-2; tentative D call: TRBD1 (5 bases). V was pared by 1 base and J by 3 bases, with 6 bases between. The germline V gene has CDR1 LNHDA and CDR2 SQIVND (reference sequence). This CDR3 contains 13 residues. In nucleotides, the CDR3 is TGTGCCAGTAGTATAGCCAGGGACTATGGCTACACCTTC. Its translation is CASSIARDYGYTF. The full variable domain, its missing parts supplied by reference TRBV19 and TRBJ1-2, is DGGITQSPKYLFRKEGQNVTLSCEQNLNHDAMYWYRQDPGQGLRLIYYSQIVNDFQKGDIAEGYSVSREKKESFPLTVTSAQKNPTAFYLCASSIARDYGYTFGSGTRLTVV.

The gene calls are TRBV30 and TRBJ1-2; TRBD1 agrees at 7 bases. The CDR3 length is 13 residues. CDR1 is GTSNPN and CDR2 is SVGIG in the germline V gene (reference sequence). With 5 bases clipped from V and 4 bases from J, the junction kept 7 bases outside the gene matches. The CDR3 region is CAWETGPPYGYTF. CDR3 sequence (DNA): TGTGCCTGGGAGACAGGGCCCCCCTATGGCTACACCTTC.

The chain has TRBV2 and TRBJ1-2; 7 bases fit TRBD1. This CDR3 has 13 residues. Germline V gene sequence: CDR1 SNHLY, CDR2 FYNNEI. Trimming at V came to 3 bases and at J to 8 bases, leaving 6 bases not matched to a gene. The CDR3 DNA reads TGTGCCAGCAGTGATACAGGGGCGGTGGGCTACACCTTC. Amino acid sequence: CASSDTGAVGYTF.